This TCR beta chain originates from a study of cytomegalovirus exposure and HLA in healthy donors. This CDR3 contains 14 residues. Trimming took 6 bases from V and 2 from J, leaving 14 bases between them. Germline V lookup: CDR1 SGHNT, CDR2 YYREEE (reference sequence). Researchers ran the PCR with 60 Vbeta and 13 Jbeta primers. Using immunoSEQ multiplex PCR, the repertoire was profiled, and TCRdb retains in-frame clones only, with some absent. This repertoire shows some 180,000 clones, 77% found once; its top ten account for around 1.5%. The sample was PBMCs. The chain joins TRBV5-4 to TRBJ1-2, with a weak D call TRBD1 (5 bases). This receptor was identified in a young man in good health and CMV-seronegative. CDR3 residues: CASTRGEPNYGYTF. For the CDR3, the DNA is TGTGCCAGCACCCGGGGGGAACCCAACTATGGCTACACCTTC.